This TCR beta chain came from a study of a mutant IDH1 vaccine in newly diagnosed glioma. Looking at the study overall: Among treated patients, around 62% were male and about 38% female, and mean age was approximately 40 years. Most patients had radiochemotherapy with temozolomide before enrollment; others had one alone.

In the case of this clone: What it binds is unknown.

The time point was: week 5, during vaccination. Each dose of the vaccine consisted of 300 ug of mutant IDH1 20-mer peptide, with topical imiquimod. In every donor, the tumor was a new WHO grade 3 or 4 IDH1-mutant, ATRX-lost astrocytoma. Repertoires were generated with immunoSEQ multiplex PCR, while TCRdb's copy carries only in-frame clones and drops some. This table holds around 56,000 clones, 82% found once. This CDR3 is 15 amino acids long. The V end lost 1 base, the J end lost 5 bases, and 14 bases lay between the germline ends. Germline assignment: CDR1 LNHNV and CDR2 YYDKDF (reference sequence). The starting material was PBMCs, obtained from a glioma patient whose treatment included an IDH1 peptide vaccine. V gene TRBV15 combines with J gene TRBJ2-5, with D possibly being TRBD2 (6 bases). This TCR was recovered from a young woman with glioma. Some clones in this sample may be carry-over from other donors' samples. The CDR3, as DNA: TGTGCCACCAGCAGAGGATCGGGGGAGGTGGAGACCCAGTACTTC. Translation gives CATSRGSGEVETQYF.